The TCR beta chain described here comes from a study of shared clonotypes between healthy human individuals. Turning to the study itself: With ages of 18 to 49, the donors were a couple of women and a few men.

For unsorted PBMC, around 270 ng DNA per replicate equaled some 32,000 T cell genomes. Assay: immunoSEQ multiplex PCR; the TCRdb copy retains only in-frame clones and omits some. This table holds roughly 480,000 clones, 70% to 80% found once. The germline CDR1 and CDR2 sequences are GTSNPN and SVGIG (reference sequence). This CDR3 is 14 amino acids long. V was clipped by 4 bases and J by 0 bases, with 7 bases between them. Adult donors, all healthy and HIV-negative, had no recent acute infections or vaccinations. It was some 84 million PBMCs that unsorted samples used for genomic DNA. V and J are TRBV30 and TRBJ2-6; D possibly matches TRBD1 or TRBD2 (5 bases each). Sequencing was performed on PBMCs. The clonotype was recovered from a woman aged 40 to 50 in good health. Some clones in this sample may be carry-over from other donors' samples. CDR3 residues: CAWKGTSGANVLTF. DNA of the CDR3: TGTGCCTGGAAGGGGACCTCTGGGGCCAACGTCCTGACTTTC. The variable domain in full, completed from reference TRBV30 and TRBJ2-6, reads SQTIHQWPATLVQPVGSPLSLECTVEGTSNPNLYWYRQAAGRGLQLLFYSVGIGQISSEVPQNLSASRPQDRQFILSSKKLLLSDSGFYLCAWKGTSGANVLTFGAGSRLTVL.